This passage covers 4 T cell receptor beta chains from one sample sequenced in a study of blood T cell repertoires in COVID-19. Data came from immunoSEQ multiplex PCR; TCRdb stores just in-frame clones and leaves some out. The sample includes approximately 200,000 clones, about 86% of them seen just once. The material sequenced was peripheral blood. The receptors stem from a man aged 55 to 70 who had recovered from COVID-19.

The V call is TRBV29-1, the J call TRBJ2-3; D is perhaps TRBD1 (6 bases). Germline V gene sequence: CDR1 SQVTM, CDR2 ANQGSEA. There are 15 residues in the CDR3. Trimming cost V 8 bases and J 2 bases, with 20 bases left between them. The CDR3 region has the DNA TGCAGCTCCTCGGGCGACAGGTTGTACACAGATACGCAGTATTTT. This codes for CSSSGDRLYTDTQYF.

This clone has more than one count but fewer than ten. The J gene is TRBJ2-3, the V gene TRBV5-4; the D is unclear. This CDR3 is 14 amino acids long. Per germline, CDR1 SGHNT and CDR2 YYREEE (reference sequence). Trimming left V 4 bases short and J 4 bases short, with 13 bases between. CDR3 coding DNA: TGTGCCAGCAGCATAAACAACCCGCCAGATACGCAGTATTTT. Protein product: CASSINNPPDTQYF.

The V call is TRBV19, the J call TRBJ1-1; D is possibly TRBD1 (6 bases). V was clipped by 4 bases and J by 1 base, with 13 bases between them. This CDR3 has 15 residues. Germline lookup yields CDR1 LNHDA and CDR2 SQIVND (reference sequence). CDR3 sequence reads: CASSKTGPKNTEAFF. CDR3 DNA sequence: TGTGCCAGTAGTAAAACAGGGCCTAAGAACACTGAAGCTTTCTTT.

In DNA form, the CDR3 reads TGCGCCAGCAGCAGAGACAGGGTCTCTGAAGCTTTCTTT. Translation: CASSRDRVSEAFF. The chain carries TRBV5-1 and TRBJ1-1, with TRBD1 matching 7 bases. Germline V gene sequence: CDR1 SGHRS, CDR2 YFSETQ. J gave up 6 bases and V 4 bases, and 6 bases lay outside the gene matches. The CDR3 is 13 residues long.